This T cell receptor (beta chain) is drawn from a study of Tregs in tolerant kidney transplant recipients. Recipients received nonmyeloablative bone marrow transplants from related graft donors, with transient mixed chimerism. CD4+CD25+CD127- Tregs, CD4+CD25- non-Tregs, CD4 and CD8 cells were sorted. Clones were read by immunoSEQ multiplex PCR, and TCRdb kept only the in-frame ones, dropping some. The sample holds 50,000 to 55,000 clones, around 93% seen once. Notes on this clone: Its antigen is not known.

Findings and limits, study-wide: Nucleotide sequences could not be compared across some patients' samples due to primer changes. Expanding Tregs on activated donor B cells appeared to best identify donor-specific TCRbeta clones.

Germline CDR1 is MGHRA and CDR2 is YSYEKL. Between the trimmed V and J ends, which lost 8 bases and 0 bases, there was a span of 11 bases. The length of the CDR3 is 14 residues. This receptor was identified in a human patient who received a combined kidney and bone marrow transplant. Some T cells may arise from the graft donor. This chain joins TRBV4-1 and TRBJ1-3, with a weak D call TRBD1 (5 bases). Sequenced material: CD8+ T cells from blood (PBMCs), taken 24 months after the transplant. The CDR3: CASGPTGSGNTIYF. The CDR3 DNA is TGCGCCAGCGGGCCAACAGGCTCTGGAAACACCATATATTTT.